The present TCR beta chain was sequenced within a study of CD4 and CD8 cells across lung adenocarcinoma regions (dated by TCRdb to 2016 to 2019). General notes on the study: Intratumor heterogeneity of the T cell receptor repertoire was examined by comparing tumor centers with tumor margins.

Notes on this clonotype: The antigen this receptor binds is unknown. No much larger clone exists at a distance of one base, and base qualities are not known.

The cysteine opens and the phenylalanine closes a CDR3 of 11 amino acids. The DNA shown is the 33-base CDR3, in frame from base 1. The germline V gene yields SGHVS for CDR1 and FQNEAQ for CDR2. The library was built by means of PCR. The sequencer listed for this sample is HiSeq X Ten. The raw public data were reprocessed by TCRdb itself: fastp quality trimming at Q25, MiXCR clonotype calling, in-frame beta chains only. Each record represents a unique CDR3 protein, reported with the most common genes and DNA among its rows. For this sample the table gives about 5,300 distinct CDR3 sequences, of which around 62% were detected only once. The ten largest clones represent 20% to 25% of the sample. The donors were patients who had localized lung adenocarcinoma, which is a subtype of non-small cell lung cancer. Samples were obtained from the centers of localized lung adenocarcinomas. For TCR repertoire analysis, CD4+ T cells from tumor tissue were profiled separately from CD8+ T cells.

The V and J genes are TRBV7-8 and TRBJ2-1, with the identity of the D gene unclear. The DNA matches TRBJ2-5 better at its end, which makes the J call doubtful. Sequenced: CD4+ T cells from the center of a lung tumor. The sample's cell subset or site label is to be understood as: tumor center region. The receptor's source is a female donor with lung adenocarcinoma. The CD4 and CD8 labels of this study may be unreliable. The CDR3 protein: CASSLLETQYF. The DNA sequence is TGTGCCAGCAGCTTACTCGAGACCCAGTACTTC.